These T cell receptor beta chains were read from a single sample in a study of T cell responses to AZD1222 COVID-19 vaccine. Generated by immunoSEQ multiplex PCR, the TCRdb table keeps only in-frame clones and is missing some. The sample holds about 110,000 clones, 85% to 90% seen once. The input for sequencing was peripheral blood, taken on day 0 of AZD1222 vaccination. These receptors originate from an adult in good health. Each CDR3 is given with its conserved first and last residue. Each record gives: CDR3 length, clone size, V gene, D gene, J gene, CDR3 protein, CDR3 DNA. The D gene is left open where the match is weak. Clone size is given for some rows only: seen once, a few or many times, or a class if the clone is expanded.

12,.,TRBV24-1,.,TRBJ1-5,CATSDLSQPQHF,TGTGCCACCAGTGATTTGTCCCAGCCCCAGCATTTT
18,.,TRBV10-1,TRBD1,TRBJ1-2,CASSFSEDRGLSNYGYTF,TGCGCCAGCTCCTTTTCCGAGGACAGGGGCCTCTCTAACTATGGCTACACCTTC
14,.,TRBV7-9,TRBD1,TRBJ1-4,CASSPETGNEKLFF,TGTGCCAGCAGCCCCGAGACAGGGAATGAAAAACTGTTTTTT
15,.,TRBV7-2,.,TRBJ1-2,CASSRSSTANYGYTF,TGTGCCAGCAGCAGAAGCAGTACCGCTAACTATGGCTACACCTTC
18,.,TRBV28,TRBD1,TRBJ1-2,CASSPSSRDRGANYGYTF,TGTGCCAGCAGTCCCTCCTCTCGAGACAGGGGAGCTAACTATGGCTACACCTTC
12,.,TRBV7-9,.,TRBJ2-3,CASSGSGDTQYF,TGTGCCAGCAGCGGAAGCGGAGATACGCAGTATTTT
13,.,TRBV4-3,.,TRBJ1-1,CASSQEGSTEAFF,TGCGCCAGCAGCCAGGAGGGGAGCACTGAAGCTTTCTTT
13,.,TRBV24-1,TRBD1,TRBJ1-1,CATSEPGTAKAFF,TGTGCCACCAGTGAGCCCGGGACAGCCAAAGCTTTCTTT
16,.,TRBV3-1/TRBV3-2,.,TRBJ2-7,CASSRQTKGGRYEQYF,TGTGCCAGCAGCCGCCAAACCAAGGGGGGTCGGTACGAGCAGTACTTC
11,.,TRBV5-6,.,TRBJ1-2,CASSFQLFYTF,TGTGCCAGCAGCTTTCAGCTCTTCTACACCTTC
13,.,TRBV18,.,TRBJ1-2,CASSPGRDDGYTF,TGTGCCAGCTCACCAGGGAGGGATGATGGCTACACCTTC
13,once,TRBV30,.,TRBJ2-2,CAWIPRAGGELFF,TGTGCCTGGATTCCGAGGGCTGGCGGGGAGCTGTTTTTT
14,.,TRBV9,.,TRBJ2-5,CASSVEGEWGTQYF,TGTGCCAGCAGCGTTGAGGGGGAGTGGGGGACCCAGTACTTC
15,once,TRBV6-5,.,TRBJ1-2,CASSYSGQGLNGYTF,TGTGCCAGCAGTTACTCGGGGCAGGGGTTGAACGGCTACACCTTC
15,.,TRBV7-9,TRBD2,TRBJ2-3,CASSPTGGGPDTQYF,TGTGCCAGCAGCCCCACCGGGGGGGGCCCAGATACGCAGTATTTT
13,.,TRBV6-5,TRBD1,TRBJ1-3,CASRRTGGNTIYF,TGTGCCAGCAGACGGACAGGTGGAAACACCATATATTTT
12,.,TRBV2,.,TRBJ1-2,CASSATNYGYTF,TGTGCCAGCAGTGCCACTAACTATGGCTACACCTTC
15,.,TRBV4-1,TRBD1,TRBJ1-2,CASSQDEGGGYGYTF,TGCGCCAGCAGCCAAGACGAAGGGGGCGGGTATGGCTACACCTTC
13,few,TRBV18,TRBD1,TRBJ2-7,CASSPGQEYEQYF,TGTGCCAGCTCACCGGGACAGGAGTACGAGCAGTACTTC
15,.,TRBV2,.,TRBJ2-5,CASSEALATGGTQYF,TGTGCCAGCAGTGAAGCGCTTGCCACCGGGGGGACCCAGTACTTC
14,.,TRBV29-1,.,TRBJ1-5,CSVTHGTLNQPQHF,TGCAGCGTAACTCACGGGACCCTCAATCAGCCCCAGCATTTT
15,.,TRBV5-4,TRBD2,TRBJ2-3,CASSFRTSGPDTQYF,TGTGCCAGCAGCTTTAGGACTAGCGGGCCCGATACGCAGTATTTT
14,.,TRBV3-1/TRBV3-2,.,TRBJ1-2,CASTSTETSYGYTF,TGTGCCAGCACGTCGACAGAAACCTCCTATGGCTACACCTTC
14,few,TRBV24-1,.,TRBJ2-7,CATSDVGNSYEQYF,TGTGCCACCAGTGATGTAGGGAATTCCTACGAGCAGTACTTC
15,.,TRBV7-9,.,TRBJ1-5,CASSEGASFNQPQHF,TGTGCCAGCAGCGAAGGGGCCAGCTTCAATCAGCCCCAGCATTTT
14,.,TRBV6-6,.,TRBJ2-7,CASSYSPASYEQYF,TGTGCCAGCAGTTACTCGCCGGCATCCTACGAGCAGTACTTC
11,.,TRBV29-1,.,TRBJ1-3,CSAVGENTIYF,TGCAGCGCGGTGGGGGAAAACACCATATATTTT
16,.,TRBV12-5,.,TRBJ1-2,CASGLVGGTEVYGYTF,TGTGCTAGTGGTTTGGTAGGGGGGACTGAAGTCTATGGCTACACCTTC
15,.,TRBV5-6,TRBD1,TRBJ2-1,CASSSADRGYNEQFF,TGTGCCAGCAGCTCAGCCGACAGGGGCTACAATGAGCAGTTCTTC
15,.,TRBV4-1,TRBD1,TRBJ1-4,CASSQAGQDNEKLFF,TGCGCCAGCAGCCAAGCGGGACAGGATAATGAAAAACTGTTTTTT
16,.,TRBV30,.,TRBJ2-1,CAWSEGVWGTGNEQFF,TGTGCCTGGAGTGAGGGTGTTTGGGGCACGGGCAATGAGCAGTTCTTC
16,.,TRBV4-1,TRBD1,TRBJ1-2,CASSQDGAGQSYGYTF,TGCGCCAGCAGCCAAGATGGGGCGGGACAGAGCTATGGCTACACCTTC
13,.,TRBV12-3/TRBV12-4,.,TRBJ2-7,CASRGFGDYEQYF,TGTGCCAGCAGAGGTTTCGGTGACTACGAGCAGTACTTC
16,.,TRBV3-1/TRBV3-2,.,TRBJ1-2,CASSHRLPGTNYGYTF,TGTGCCAGCAGCCACCGCCTGCCGGGGACTAACTATGGCTACACCTTC
14,.,TRBV6-5,.,TRBJ1-1,CASGSGGASTEAFF,TGTGCCAGCGGCTCTGGGGGGGCGAGCACTGAAGCTTTCTTT
15,.,TRBV10-1,TRBD1,TRBJ2-2,CASRPTGPNTGELFF,TGCGCCAGCAGACCGACAGGGCCTAACACCGGGGAGCTGTTTTTT
15,.,TRBV28,TRBD1,TRBJ1-5,CASSYKGTESQPQHF,TGTGCCAGCAGTTATAAGGGGACAGAGAGTCAGCCCCAGCATTTT
15,.,TRBV29-1,TRBD1,TRBJ1-4,CSVGFQGEVREKLFF,TGCAGCGTTGGGTTTCAGGGGGAAGTTCGGGAAAAACTGTTTTTT
16,.,TRBV7-2,.,TRBJ2-7,CASSLAGTAGSYEQYF,TGTGCCAGCAGCTTAGCGGGGACTGCGGGGAGCTACGAGCAGTACTTC
13,few,TRBV12-3/TRBV12-4,.,TRBJ1-1,CASSLGTPAEAFF,TGTGCCAGCAGTTTAGGGACTCCCGCTGAAGCTTTCTTT
17,.,TRBV15,TRBD2,TRBJ2-1,CATSRDRLLAGDNEQFF,TGTGCCACCAGCAGAGATAGGCTGCTAGCGGGGGACAATGAGCAGTTCTTC
14,.,TRBV4-2,.,TRBJ1-2,CASSQGGEYYGYTF,TGTGCCAGCAGCCAAGGAGGGGAGTACTATGGCTACACCTTC
14,.,TRBV28,TRBD1,TRBJ1-5,CASSPQGGGQPQHF,TGTGCCAGCAGCCCTCAAGGGGGCGGTCAGCCCCAGCATTTT
14,.,TRBV19,TRBD1,TRBJ1-1,CASGTGATNTEAFF,TGTGCCAGTGGGACAGGGGCTACGAACACTGAAGCTTTCTTT
13,.,TRBV7-3,TRBD2,TRBJ2-1,CASSLGTSGVKFF,TGTGCCAGCAGCTTAGGGACTAGCGGGGTCAAGTTCTTC
15,.,TRBV5-6,TRBD1,TRBJ1-3,CASSLVGQGGNTIYF,TGTGCCAGCAGCTTGGTTGGACAGGGCGGAAACACCATATATTTT
13,.,TRBV27,.,TRBJ1-1,CASSLYMNTEAFF,TGTGCCAGCAGTCTCTATATGAACACTGAAGCTTTCTTT
16,.,TRBV5-5,.,TRBJ1-5,CASSLWGTGVNQPQHF,TGTGCCAGCAGCTTGTGGGGGACTGGGGTAAATCAGCCCCAGCATTTT
15,.,TRBV6-5,.,TRBJ1-4,CAIALSGRGGEKLFF,TGTGCCATCGCCCTATCGGGGAGGGGTGGGGAAAAACTGTTTTTT
18,.,TRBV14,TRBD1,TRBJ1-1,CASSQEWGPTGGSLGAFF,TGTGCCAGCAGCCAAGAGTGGGGGCCGACAGGGGGATCCTTGGGAGCTTTCTTT